This section outlines one T cell receptor beta chain sequence together with its context. The V end was cut by 4 bases, the J end by 2 bases, with 11 bases between. The CDR3 totals 14 residues. Germline CDR1 and CDR2: KGHSH and LQKENI. The sample belongs to a study of cytomegalovirus exposure and HLA in healthy donors. On the study more broadly: When 350 to 500 donors were genotyped, roughly 82% of them were found to fall in the Caucasian-associated ancestry cluster.

Researchers ran the PCR with 60 Vbeta and 13 Jbeta primers. Generated by immunoSEQ multiplex PCR, the TCRdb table keeps only in-frame clones and is missing some. The sample contains 200,000 or so clones, around 85% of which appear only once. This TCR derives from a human donor in good health. Sequenced sample: PBMCs. V and J are TRBV18 and TRBJ1-1; perhaps TRBD1 as D (5 bases). The CDR3 protein is CASSRGASNTEAFF. In nucleotides, the CDR3 is TGTGCCAGCTCACGCGGGGCTTCTAACACTGAAGCTTTCTTT.